The TCR beta chain under discussion was sequenced for a study of OX40 agonist ivuxolimab in advanced cancers. Overall study results and limits: Individuals who were partial responders at 0.1-3.0 mg/kg had clonal expansion that ranked among the lowest. In general, CD8+ T cells held more expanded clones than CD4+ did, on average.

On this clone itself: The antigen is unknown.

This table comes from immunoSEQ multiplex PCR, and its TCRdb copy is limited to in-frame clones, with some not included. The sample carries 14,000 to 15,000 clones, just under 80% recorded once. From germline, CDR1 is MNHNY and CDR2 SVGAGI (reference sequence). The CDR3 length is 15 residues. The V segment lost 2 bases and the J segment 5 bases; nucleotides outside the gene matches: 4. Sequenced here: CD4+ or CD8+ T cells sorted from blood, sampled in a trial of the OX40 agonist ivuxolimab. The chain joins TRBV6-6 to TRBJ1-5; TRBD1 aligns across 9 bases. The source of this sequence is an adult with an advanced solid tumor such as melanoma, head and neck, liver or kidney cancer. Here the CDR3 DNA reads TGTGCCAGCAGTTACCCCACAGGGGGCTATCAGCCCCAGCATTTT. This encodes CASSYPTGGYQPQHF.